The rows below give T cell receptor beta chains drawn from one sample of a study of blood T cell repertoires in COVID-19. The method was immunoSEQ multiplex PCR; TCRdb's version includes in-frame clones alone and lacks a portion of them. Of around 180,000 clones in the sample, 70% to 90% are singletons; the top ten hold 6.9%. Sequenced material: peripheral blood. Every receptor here comes from a man older than 75 with COVID-19, enrolled during active disease. The conserved cysteine and the conserved F or W are not part of the CDR3 here. A D gene is named only where the DNA matches it firmly.

TRBV5-1	TRBJ1-4	NA	ASSLSGDEKLF
TRBV6-5	TRBJ2-2	NA	ASSVPQGSGELF
TRBV18	TRBJ2-7	TRBD1	ASSPTGNYYEQY
TRBV7-8	TRBJ2-1	NA	ASSLGITAGRGGHNEQF
TRBV19	TRBJ2-7	TRBD2	ASSIDAGGSYEQY
TRBV18	TRBJ1-2	NA	ASSPSGANYGYT
TRBV6-4	TRBJ2-1	NA	ASSQEKGSEQF
TRBV28	TRBJ2-5	NA	ASSLASQETQY
TRBV15	TRBJ1-6	TRBD1	ATSLRQGLSSYNSPLH
TRBV6-4	TRBJ2-1	TRBD2	ASSDSRAGGRNEQF
TRBV7-2	TRBJ1-2	TRBD1	ASSLQGALIYGYT
TRBV10-3	TRBJ2-3	TRBD2	AISESSTSGGVDTQY
TRBV5-1	TRBJ1-2	NA	ASSGGGSGPHYGYT
TRBV27	TRBJ1-1	TRBD1	ASSPIQGAVGIRTEAF
TRBV5-6	TRBJ1-2	NA	ASSLAQGRGGYT
TRBV18	TRBJ1-1	NA	ASSPIKGQIEAF
TRBV9	TRBJ1-6	NA	ASSVASTGYNSPLH
TRBV5-1	TRBJ1-1	TRBD1	ASSLGTGRNTEAF
TRBV6-1	TRBJ1-1	NA	ASSEAQAGPGRAF
TRBV6-1	TRBJ2-7	NA	ASSEYPGGQQY
TRBV11-2	TRBJ1-4	NA	ASSPRGKLNEKLF
TRBV5-4	TRBJ1-2	NA	ASSSISGDGYT
TRBV5-1	TRBJ1-1	NA	ASSLAIGGNTEAF
TRBV29-1	TRBJ1-1	NA	SGVTGNTEAF
TRBV7-2	TRBJ1-1	TRBD1	ASSARGDTEAF
TRBV18	TRBJ1-1	NA	ASSESMNTEAF
TRBV2	TRBJ2-7	TRBD1	ASSPDRGDYEQY
TRBV29-1	TRBJ2-2	NA	SVEGPGQANTGELF
TRBV9	TRBJ2-7	NA	ASSVGGMSYEQY
TRBV5-8	TRBJ1-5	NA	ASSLQRYQPQH
TRBV19	TRBJ1-2	NA	ASSIVQGSNYGYT
TRBV12-5	TRBJ2-3	TRBD2	ASAEGLAVRDTQY
TRBV5-1	TRBJ2-1	NA	ASSLVALTGREQF
TRBV27	TRBJ2-7	TRBD1	ASSRGRQGLSYEQY
TRBV6-5	TRBJ2-7	TRBD1	ASRGTGVYEQY
TRBV5-1	TRBJ1-4	NA	ASSPKPATNEKLF
TRBV3-1/TRBV3-2	TRBJ1-1	NA	ASRLDRNTEAF
TRBV7-9	TRBJ2-1	TRBD2	ASSLKEAGAYNEQF
TRBV27	TRBJ2-7	NA	ASSLQGRGGYEQY
TRBV10-3	TRBJ2-1	TRBD1	AIRDRADNEQF
TRBV29-1	TRBJ1-1	NA	SVATGITEAF
TRBV7-2	TRBJ2-3	NA	ASSTSTTDTQY
TRBV10-3	TRBJ2-7	TRBD1	AIRSGTGPDEQY
TRBV5-4	TRBJ1-2	TRBD1	ASSLENRGSGYT
TRBV2	TRBJ2-1	NA	ASATGIYNEQF